This T cell receptor beta chain originates from a study of post-analysis software for immune sequencing data. Study overall: Included among the disease courses, which were recorded for the cohort, were relapsing-remitting, secondary progressive and progressive-relapsing multiple sclerosis.

Study outcomes and limitations: Diversity measured as normalized Chao1 was significantly lower in multiple sclerosis patients than in controls. The study found TRBV5-6, TRBV5-1 and TRBV20-1 among roughly 5 TRBV segments more frequent in patients than controls. Batch-matched samples strongly co-clustered by F measure.

Concerning this clonotype itself: Its antigen is unidentified.

The J segment lost 4 bases and the V segment lost 6 bases, leaving 9 bases of the junction unmatched. This CDR3 spans 16 amino acids. Looked up from germline, CDR1 is MNHEY and CDR2 is SVGEGT. Unique molecular identifiers had been added to the TCR beta cDNA libraries. Input populations of roughly 1 to 11 million T cells gave rise to approximately 500,000 cDNA molecules. MiXCR, run by TCRdb on the PCR reads, gives a single entry per CDR3 protein. The sample yields fewer than 600,000 distinct CDR3 sequences, around 40% seen once. Input material: blood. The TCR sequence derives from a girl between 5 and 17 years old with multiple sclerosis. The gene calls are TRBV6-2 or TRBV6-3 and TRBJ2-5; the match to TRBD2 covers 12 bases. The CDR3 here is CASRTLLGLAGETQYF. CDR3 DNA sequence: TGTGCCAGCAGGACCCTGTTGGGACTAGCGGGAGAGACCCAGTACTTC.